One T cell receptor (beta chain) is described in this entry. What it recognizes is unknown. Germline CDR1 is LNHDA and CDR2 is SQIVND (reference sequence). V lost 7 bases, J lost 4 bases, and 12 bases stayed unmatched. The CDR3 totals 17 residues. TCRdb's copy holds only in-frame clones and misses some; the assay was immunoSEQ multiplex PCR. Seen here are 150,000 to 200,000 clones, about 83% observed once, and the top ten hold more than 1.4%. This record belongs to a study of cytomegalovirus exposure and HLA in healthy donors. General study results and limits: TCR clusters originating in the first cohort tended to co-occur in the 100 to 150 validation repertoires, according to a later analysis.

The chain joins TRBV19 to TRBJ2-1; 11 positions agree with TRBD2. This TCR came from a woman under 30 in good health and CMV-seronegative. The sequenced sample consisted of PBMCs. CDR3 loop: CASKPALAGVGYNEQFF. The CDR3 nucleotides read TGTGCCAGTAAACCTGCACTAGCGGGAGTTGGGTACAATGAGCAGTTCTTC.